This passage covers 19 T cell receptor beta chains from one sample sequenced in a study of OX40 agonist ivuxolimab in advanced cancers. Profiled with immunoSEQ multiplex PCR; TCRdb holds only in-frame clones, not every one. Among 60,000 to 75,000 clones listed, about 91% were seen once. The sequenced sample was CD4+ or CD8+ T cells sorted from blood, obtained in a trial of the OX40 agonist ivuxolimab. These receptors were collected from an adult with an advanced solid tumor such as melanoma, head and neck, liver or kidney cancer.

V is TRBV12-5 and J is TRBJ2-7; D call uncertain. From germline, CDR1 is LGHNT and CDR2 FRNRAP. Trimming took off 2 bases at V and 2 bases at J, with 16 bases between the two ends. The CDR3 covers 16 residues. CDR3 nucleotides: TGTGCTAGTGGTTTGAGGTCCGGCCTTAGTCCCTACGAGCAGTACGTC. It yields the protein CASGLRSGLSPYEQYV.

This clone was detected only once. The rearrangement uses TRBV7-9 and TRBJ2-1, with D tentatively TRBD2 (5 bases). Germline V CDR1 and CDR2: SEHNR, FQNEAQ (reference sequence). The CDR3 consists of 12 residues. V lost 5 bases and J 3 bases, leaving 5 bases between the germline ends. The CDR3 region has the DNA TGTGCCAGCAGCCGGGGCTACAATGAGCAGTTCTTC. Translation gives CASSRGYNEQFF.

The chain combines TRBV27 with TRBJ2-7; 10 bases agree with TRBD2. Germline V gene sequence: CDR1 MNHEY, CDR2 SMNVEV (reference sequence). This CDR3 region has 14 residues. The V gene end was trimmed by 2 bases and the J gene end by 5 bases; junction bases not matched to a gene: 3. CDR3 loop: CASSLTSGIHEQYF. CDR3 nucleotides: TGTGCCAGCAGTTTAACTAGCGGGATTCACGAGCAGTACTTC.

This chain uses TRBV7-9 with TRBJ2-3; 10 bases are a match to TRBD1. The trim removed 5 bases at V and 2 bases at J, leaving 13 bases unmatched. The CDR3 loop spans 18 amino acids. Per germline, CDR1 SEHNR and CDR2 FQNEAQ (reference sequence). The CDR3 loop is CASSPLSGTGDYTDTQYF. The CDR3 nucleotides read TGTGCCAGCAGCCCTCTATCCGGGACAGGGGATTACACAGATACGCAGTATTTT.

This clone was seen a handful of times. The CDR3 coding sequence is TGTGCCAGCAGCTTAGACCCAGGGGTGATTGGCTACACCTTC. Translated: CASSLDPGVIGYTF. The chain has TRBV11-2 and TRBJ1-2, with D possibly matching TRBD1 (6 bases). Trimming cost V 0 bases and J 7 bases, with 12 bases left between them. This CDR3 spans 14 amino acids. CDR1 and CDR2 from the germline V gene are SGHAT and FQNNGV.

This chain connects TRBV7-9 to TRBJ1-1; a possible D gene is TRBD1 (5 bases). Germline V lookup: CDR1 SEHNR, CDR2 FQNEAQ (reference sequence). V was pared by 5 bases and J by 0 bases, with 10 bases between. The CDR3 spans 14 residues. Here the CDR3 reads CASSAGGLNTEAFF. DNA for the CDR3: TGTGCCAGCAGCGCCGGGGGGTTGAACACTGAAGCTTTCTTT.

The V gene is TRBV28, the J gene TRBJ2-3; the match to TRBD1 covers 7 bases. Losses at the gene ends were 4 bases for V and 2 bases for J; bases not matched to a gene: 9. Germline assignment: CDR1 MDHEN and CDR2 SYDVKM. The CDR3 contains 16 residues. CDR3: CASSSPRQGFTDTQYF. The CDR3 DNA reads TGTGCCAGCAGTTCCCCGAGACAGGGCTTCACAGATACGCAGTATTTT.

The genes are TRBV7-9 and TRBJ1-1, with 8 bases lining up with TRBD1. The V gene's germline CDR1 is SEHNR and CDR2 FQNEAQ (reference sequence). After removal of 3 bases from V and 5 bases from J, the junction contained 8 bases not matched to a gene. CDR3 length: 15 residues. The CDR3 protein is CASSLGSGGSTEAFF. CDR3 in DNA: TGTGCCAGCAGCTTGGGATCAGGGGGCAGTACTGAAGCTTTCTTT. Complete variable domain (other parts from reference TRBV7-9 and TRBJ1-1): DTGVSQNPRHKITKRGQNVTFRCDPISEHNRLYWYRQTLGQGPEFLTYFQNEAQLEKSRLLSDRFSAERPKGSFSTLEIQRTEQGDSAMYLCASSLGSGGSTEAFFGQGTRLTVV.

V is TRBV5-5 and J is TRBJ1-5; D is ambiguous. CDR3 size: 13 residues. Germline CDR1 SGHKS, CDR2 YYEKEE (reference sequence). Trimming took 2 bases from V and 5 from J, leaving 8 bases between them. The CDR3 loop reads CASSFSGYQPQHF. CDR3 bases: TGTGCCAGCAGCTTCAGCGGTTATCAGCCCCAGCATTTT.

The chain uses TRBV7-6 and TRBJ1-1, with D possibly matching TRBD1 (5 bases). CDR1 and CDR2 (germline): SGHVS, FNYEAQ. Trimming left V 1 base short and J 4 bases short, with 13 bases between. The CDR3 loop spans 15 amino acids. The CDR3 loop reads CASSLVGGKGTEAFF. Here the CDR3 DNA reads TGTGCCAGCAGCTTAGTTGGGGGGAAGGGCACTGAAGCTTTCTTT.

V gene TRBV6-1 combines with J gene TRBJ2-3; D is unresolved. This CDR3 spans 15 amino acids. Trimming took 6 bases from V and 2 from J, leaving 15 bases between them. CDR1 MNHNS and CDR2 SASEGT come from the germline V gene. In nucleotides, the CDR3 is TGTGCCAGCAGCTTACTAAGGATGAACACAGATACGCAGTATTTT. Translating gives CASSLLRMNTDTQYF.

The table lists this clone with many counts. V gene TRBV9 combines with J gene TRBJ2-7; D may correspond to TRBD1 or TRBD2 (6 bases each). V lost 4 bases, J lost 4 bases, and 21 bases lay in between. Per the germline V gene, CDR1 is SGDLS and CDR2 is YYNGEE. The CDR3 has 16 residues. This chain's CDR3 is CASSPADSTGAYEQYF. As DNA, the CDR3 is TGTGCCAGCAGCCCAGCGGACTCCACGGGGGCGTACGAGCAGTACTTC.

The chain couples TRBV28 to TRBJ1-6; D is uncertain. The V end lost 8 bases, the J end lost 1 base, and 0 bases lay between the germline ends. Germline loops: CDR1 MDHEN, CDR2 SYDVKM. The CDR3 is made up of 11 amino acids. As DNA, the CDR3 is TGTGCCAGCTCCTATAATTCACCCCTCCACTTT. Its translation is CASSYNSPLHF. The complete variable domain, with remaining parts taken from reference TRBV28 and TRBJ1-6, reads DVKVTQSSRYLVKRTGEKVFLECVQDMDHENMFWYRQDPGLGLRLIYFSYDVKMKEKGDIPEGYSVSREKKERFSLILESASTNQTSMYLCASSYNSPLHFGNGTRLTVT.

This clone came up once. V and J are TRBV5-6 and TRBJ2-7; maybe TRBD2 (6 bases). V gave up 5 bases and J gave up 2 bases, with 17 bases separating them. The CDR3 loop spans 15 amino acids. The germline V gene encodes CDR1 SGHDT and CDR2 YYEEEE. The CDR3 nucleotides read TGTGCCAGCAGTCGCGGCGGGGACTTACCCTACGAGCAGTACTTC. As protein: CASSRGGDLPYEQYF.

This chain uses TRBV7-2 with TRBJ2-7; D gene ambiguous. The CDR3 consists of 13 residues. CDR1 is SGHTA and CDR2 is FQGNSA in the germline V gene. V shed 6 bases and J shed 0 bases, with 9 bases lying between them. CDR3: CASRSLSSYEQYF. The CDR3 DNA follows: TGTGCCAGCAGGAGTCTAAGCTCCTACGAGCAGTACTTC.

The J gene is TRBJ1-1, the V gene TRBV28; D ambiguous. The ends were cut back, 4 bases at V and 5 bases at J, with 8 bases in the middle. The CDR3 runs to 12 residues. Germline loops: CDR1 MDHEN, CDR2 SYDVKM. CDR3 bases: TGTGCCAGCAGTTCTGGGTGGACTGAAGCTTTCTTT. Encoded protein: CASSSGWTEAFF.

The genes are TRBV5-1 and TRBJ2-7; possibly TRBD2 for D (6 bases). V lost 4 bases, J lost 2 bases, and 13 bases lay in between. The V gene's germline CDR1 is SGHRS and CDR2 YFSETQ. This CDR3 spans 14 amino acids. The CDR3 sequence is CASSVGPGAYEQYV. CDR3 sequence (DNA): TGCGCCAGCAGCGTCGGACCGGGAGCCTACGAGCAGTACGTC.

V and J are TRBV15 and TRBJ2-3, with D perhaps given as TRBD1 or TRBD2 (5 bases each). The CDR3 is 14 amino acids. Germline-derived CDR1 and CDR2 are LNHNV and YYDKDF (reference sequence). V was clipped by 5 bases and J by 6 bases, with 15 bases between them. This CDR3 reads CATSLVGVWDTQYF. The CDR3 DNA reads TGTGCCACCAGCCTGGTGGGGGTTTGGGATACGCAGTATTTT. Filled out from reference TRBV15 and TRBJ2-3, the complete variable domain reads DAMVIQNPRYQVTQFGKPVTLSCSQTLNHNVMYWYQQKSSQAPKLLFHYYDKDFNNEADTPDNFQSRRPNTSFCFLDIRSPGLGDTAMYLCATSLVGVWDTQYFGPGTRLTVL.

The CDR3 nucleotides read TGTGCCAGCACCCACTCCAACCCGGGACGGGGCTCGGGTGAAAAACTGTTTTTT. Translation: CASTHSNPGRGSGEKLFF. The chain has TRBV27 and TRBJ1-4, with TRBD1 as a possible D gene (5 bases). The ends were cut back, 7 bases at V and 7 bases at J, with 28 bases in the middle. This CDR3 is 18 amino acids long. CDR1 is MNHEY and CDR2 is SMNVEV in the germline V gene (reference sequence).